A single TCR beta chain is shown here with its context. The antigen this receptor binds is unknown. No base qualities exist here, and no much larger clone lies one base off it. The germline V gene sets CDR1 to MNHEY and CDR2 to SVGAGI. The germline V and J ends show losses of 7 bases and 2 bases respectively, and no gene match explains 5 bases of the junction. Including cysteine and phenylalanine, the CDR3 has 14 amino acids. The CDR3 DNA has 42 bases and is translated from base 1. TCRbeta CDR3 regions were amplified from genomic DNA using the immunoSEQ Assay, a bias-controlled multiplex PCR. The paper's processing steps were these. Nucleated cell counts per sample were estimated from amplification of reference gene primers within the assay. To quantify the absolute abundance of each unique TCRbeta CDR3 rearrangement, sequence reads were collapsed and filtered. For each sample, productive Simpson clonality was calculated as the square root of Simpson's diversity index across productive rearrangements. The table comes from immuneACCESS by way of TCRdb, which keeps in-frame sequences with V and J called. Part of the clones is missing from these tables; in studies checked, under half for an unresolved V gene and the rest for unknown reasons. V and J calls and clone size are given by that table; D and trimming were obtained from the DNA. This sample gives under 45,000 clones in total; roughly 87% of them show up just once. The ten most abundant clones make up 4.3% of the sample.

This specimen belongs to a study of blood T cell repertoires in COVID-19 (dated by TCRdb to 2020 to 2022). Notes on the research overall: Collaborator samples came from the United States, Italy and Spain and covered acute and convalescent phases of COVID-19. The prospective study material was composed of cDNA or gDNA derived from T cells, B-cell-depleted T cells, or PBMCs. The dataset comprised deeply sampled blood TCRbeta repertoires from subjects exposed to, actively infected with, or recovered from COVID-19. A freely available public database, intended as a resource for researchers studying the immune response to SARS-CoV-2, is where the repertoires were released. The samples were drawn from the first 160 participants of the ongoing ImmuneRACE study and from 1,254 subjects provided by 6 global collaborators. A de-identified subject ID, COVID-19 status, age in years and sex were almost always included in the sample metadata. Where available, HLA class I and class II types were obtained from metadata supplied by the sample provider rather than from assay-based typing.

The full study reports these points: How much clinical and demographic metadata was included differed by source and by participant, and the metadata was provided uncurated.

Each collaborating institution followed its own protocols to collect whole blood in K2EDTA tubes. Collaborator samples were shipped for TCRbeta analysis as frozen whole blood, isolated PBMCs, or DNA extracted from either sample type. Input material: peripheral blood. This TCR was recovered from a man in his sixties with acute or convalescent COVID-19. The rearranged chain carries TRBV6-5 and TRBJ1-5; 7 bases in the junction line up with TRBD1. The DNA is TGTGCCAGCAAGGAGGGGGCTGGCAATCAGCCCCAGCATTTT. It codes for CASKEGAGNQPQHF.